This record covers a single T cell receptor (beta chain). Trimming cost V 0 bases and J 5 bases, with 15 bases left between them. Germline CDR1 SGHRS, CDR2 YFSETQ. This CDR3 spans 17 amino acids. The sample comes from a study of blood T cell repertoires in COVID-19. Overall study: Italy, Spain and the United States were the sources of the convalescent and acute COVID-19 samples. PBMCs, B-cell-depleted T cells, or T cells were the source of the cDNA or gDNA that made up the material.

Here immunoSEQ multiplex PCR was the method, and the copy in TCRdb shows in-frame clones only, minus some. The table includes fewer than 90,000 clones, around nine tenths detected once. The TCR was taken from a middle-aged man with active or convalescent COVID-19. The sample was peripheral blood. The chain couples TRBV5-1 to TRBJ1-6; no clear D. The chain's CDR3 is CASSLVQLGFHNSPLHF. CDR3 nucleotide sequence: TGCGCCAGCAGCTTGGTTCAACTCGGGTTCCATAATTCACCCCTCCACTTT.